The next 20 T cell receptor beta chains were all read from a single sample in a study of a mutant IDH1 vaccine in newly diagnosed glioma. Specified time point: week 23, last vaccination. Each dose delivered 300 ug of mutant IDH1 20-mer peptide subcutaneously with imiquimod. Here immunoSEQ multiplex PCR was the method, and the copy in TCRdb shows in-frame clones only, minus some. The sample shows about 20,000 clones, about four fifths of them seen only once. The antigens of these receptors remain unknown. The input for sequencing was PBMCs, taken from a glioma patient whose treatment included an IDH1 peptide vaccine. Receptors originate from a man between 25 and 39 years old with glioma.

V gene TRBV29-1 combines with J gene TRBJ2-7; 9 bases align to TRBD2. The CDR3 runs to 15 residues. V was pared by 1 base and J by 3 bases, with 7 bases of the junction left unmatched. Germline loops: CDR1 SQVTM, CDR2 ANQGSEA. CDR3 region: CSVEAWASGDYEQYF. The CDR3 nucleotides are TGCAGCGTTGAAGCATGGGCTAGCGGGGACTACGAGCAGTACTTC.

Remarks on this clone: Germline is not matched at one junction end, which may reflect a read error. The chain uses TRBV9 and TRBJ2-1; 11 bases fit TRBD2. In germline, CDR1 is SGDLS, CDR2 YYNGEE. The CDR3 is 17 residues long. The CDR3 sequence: CASSLLAGETTYNEQFF. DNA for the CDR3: TGTGCCAGCAGCCTACTAGCGGGAGAAACAACCTACAACGAGCAGTTCTTC.

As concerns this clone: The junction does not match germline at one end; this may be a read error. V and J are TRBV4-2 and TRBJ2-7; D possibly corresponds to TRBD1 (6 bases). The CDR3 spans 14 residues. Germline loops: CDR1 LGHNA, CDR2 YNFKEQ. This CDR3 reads CASSQAGVSFEQYF. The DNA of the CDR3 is TGTGCCAGCAGCCAAGCAGGGGTATCCTTCGAGCAGTACTTC.

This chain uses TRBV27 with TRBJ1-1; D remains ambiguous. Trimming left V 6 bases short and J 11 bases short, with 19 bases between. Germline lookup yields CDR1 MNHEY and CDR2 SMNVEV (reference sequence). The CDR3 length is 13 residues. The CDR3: CASSFYGGPSAFF. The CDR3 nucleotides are TGTGCCAGCAGCTTCTACGGCGGCCCGTCGGCTTTCTTT.

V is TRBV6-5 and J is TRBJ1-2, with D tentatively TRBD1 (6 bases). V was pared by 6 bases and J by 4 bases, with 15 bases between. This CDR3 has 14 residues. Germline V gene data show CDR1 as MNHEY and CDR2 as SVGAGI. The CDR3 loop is CASRRQETFYGYTF. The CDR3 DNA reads TGTGCCAGCAGGCGACAGGAAACCTTCTATGGCTACACCTTC.

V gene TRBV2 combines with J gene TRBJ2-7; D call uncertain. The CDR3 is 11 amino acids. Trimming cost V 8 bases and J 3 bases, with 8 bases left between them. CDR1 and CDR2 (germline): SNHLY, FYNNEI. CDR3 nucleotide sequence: TGTGCCAGCCTCAAGGTCTACGAGCAGTACTTC. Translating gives CASLKVYEQYF.

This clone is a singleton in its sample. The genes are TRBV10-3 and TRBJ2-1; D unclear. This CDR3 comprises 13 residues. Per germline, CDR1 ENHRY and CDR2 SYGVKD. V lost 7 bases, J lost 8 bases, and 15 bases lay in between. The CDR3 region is CAITGAGLDEQFF. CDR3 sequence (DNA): TGTGCCATCACAGGAGCTGGTTTGGATGAGCAGTTCTTC.

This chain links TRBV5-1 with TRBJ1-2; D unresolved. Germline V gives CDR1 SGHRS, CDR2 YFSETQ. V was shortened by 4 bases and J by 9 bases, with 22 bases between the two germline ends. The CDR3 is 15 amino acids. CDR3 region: CASSARPASGKSYTF. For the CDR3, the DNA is TGCGCCAGCAGCGCCAGGCCGGCGTCCGGGAAGAGCTACACCTTC.

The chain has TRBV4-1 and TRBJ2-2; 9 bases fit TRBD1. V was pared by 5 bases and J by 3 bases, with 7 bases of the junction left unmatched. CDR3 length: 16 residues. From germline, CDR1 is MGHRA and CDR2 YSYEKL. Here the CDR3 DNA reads TGCGCCAGCAGCGAGACCGGGACAGGGCACACCGGGGAGCTGTTTTTT. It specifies CASSETGTGHTGELFF.

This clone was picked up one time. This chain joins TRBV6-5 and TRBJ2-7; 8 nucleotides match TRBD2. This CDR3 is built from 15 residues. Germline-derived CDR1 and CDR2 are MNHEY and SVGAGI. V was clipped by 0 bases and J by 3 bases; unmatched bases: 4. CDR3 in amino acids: CASSYSLSGSYEQYF. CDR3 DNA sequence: TGTGCCAGCAGTTACTCGTTAAGCGGGAGCTACGAGCAGTACTTC.

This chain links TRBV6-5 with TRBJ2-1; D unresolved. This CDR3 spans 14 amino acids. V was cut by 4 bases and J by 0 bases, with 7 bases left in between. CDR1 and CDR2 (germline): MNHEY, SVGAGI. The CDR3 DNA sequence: TGTGCCAGCAGTTTGAGAGGCTCCTACAATGAGCAGTTCTTC. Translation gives CASSLRGSYNEQFF.

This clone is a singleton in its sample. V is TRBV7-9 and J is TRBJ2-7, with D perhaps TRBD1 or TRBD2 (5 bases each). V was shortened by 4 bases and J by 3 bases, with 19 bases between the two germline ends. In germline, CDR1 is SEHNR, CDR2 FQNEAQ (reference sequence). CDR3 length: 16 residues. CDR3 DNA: TGTGCCAGCAGCTCAACCGTCGGGACGGCGATCTACGAGCAGTACTTC. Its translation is CASSSTVGTAIYEQYF.

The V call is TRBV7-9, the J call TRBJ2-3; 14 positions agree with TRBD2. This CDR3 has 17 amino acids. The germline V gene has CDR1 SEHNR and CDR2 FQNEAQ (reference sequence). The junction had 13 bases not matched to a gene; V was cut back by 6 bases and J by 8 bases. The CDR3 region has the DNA TGTGCCAGCAGAAACCCACGACTAGCGGGAGGGGAGGGTACGCAGTATTTT. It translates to CASRNPRLAGGEGTQYF.

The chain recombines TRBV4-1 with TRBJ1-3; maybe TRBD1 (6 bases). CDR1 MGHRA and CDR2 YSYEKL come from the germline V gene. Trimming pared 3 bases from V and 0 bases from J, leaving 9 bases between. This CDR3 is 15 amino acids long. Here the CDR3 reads CASSHDRSSGNTIYF. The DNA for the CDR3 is TGCGCCAGCAGCCACGACAGGAGCTCTGGAAACACCATATATTTT.

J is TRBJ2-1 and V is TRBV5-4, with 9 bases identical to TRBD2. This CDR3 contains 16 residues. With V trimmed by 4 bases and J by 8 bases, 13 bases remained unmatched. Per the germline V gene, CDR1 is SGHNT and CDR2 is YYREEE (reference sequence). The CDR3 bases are TGTGCCAGCAGCAACATGGCGGGAGGGGAGGAATATGAGCAGTTCTTC. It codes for CASSNMAGGEEYEQFF.

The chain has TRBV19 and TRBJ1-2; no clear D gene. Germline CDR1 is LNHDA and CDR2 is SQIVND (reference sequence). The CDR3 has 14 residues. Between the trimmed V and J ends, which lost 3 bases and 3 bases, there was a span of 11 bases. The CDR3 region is CASSITDGDYGYTF. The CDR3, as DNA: TGTGCCAGTAGTATCACCGACGGGGACTATGGCTACACCTTC. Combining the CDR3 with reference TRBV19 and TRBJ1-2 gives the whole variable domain DGGITQSPKYLFRKEGQNVTLSCEQNLNHDAMYWYRQDPGQGLRLIYYSQIVNDFQKGDIAEGYSVSREKKESFPLTVTSAQKNPTAFYLCASSITDGDYGYTFGSGTRLTVV.

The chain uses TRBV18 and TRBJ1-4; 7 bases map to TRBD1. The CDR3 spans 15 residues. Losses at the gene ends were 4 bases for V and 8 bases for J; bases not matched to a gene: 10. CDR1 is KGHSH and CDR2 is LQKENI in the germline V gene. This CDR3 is CASSQTGVKNEKLFF. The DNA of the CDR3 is TGTGCCAGCTCACAAACAGGGGTTAAAAACGAAAAACTGTTTTTT.

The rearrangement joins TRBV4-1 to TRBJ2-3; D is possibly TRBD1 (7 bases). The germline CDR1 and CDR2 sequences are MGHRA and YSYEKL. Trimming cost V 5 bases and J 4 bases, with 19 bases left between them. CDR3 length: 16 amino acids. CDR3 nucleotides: TGCGCCAGCAGCTTCCAGGGGGGCCCCCGCGCAGATACGCAGTATTTT. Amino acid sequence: CASSFQGGPRADTQYF.

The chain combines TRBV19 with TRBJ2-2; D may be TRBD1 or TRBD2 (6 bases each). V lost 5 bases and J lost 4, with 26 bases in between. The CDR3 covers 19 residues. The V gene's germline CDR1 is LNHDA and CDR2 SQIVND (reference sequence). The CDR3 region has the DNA TGTGCCAGTAGTCACGCACAGACGTACGGGGGCGCGGTCACCGGGGAGCTGTTTTTT. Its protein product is CASSHAQTYGGAVTGELFF.

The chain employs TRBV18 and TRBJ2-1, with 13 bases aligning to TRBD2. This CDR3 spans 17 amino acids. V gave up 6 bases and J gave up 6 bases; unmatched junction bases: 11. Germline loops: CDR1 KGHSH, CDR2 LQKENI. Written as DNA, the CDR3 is TGTGCCAGCTCCCCTCTTCTTGGGACTAGCGGGATCAATGAGCAGTTCTTC. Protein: CASSPLLGTSGINEQFF.